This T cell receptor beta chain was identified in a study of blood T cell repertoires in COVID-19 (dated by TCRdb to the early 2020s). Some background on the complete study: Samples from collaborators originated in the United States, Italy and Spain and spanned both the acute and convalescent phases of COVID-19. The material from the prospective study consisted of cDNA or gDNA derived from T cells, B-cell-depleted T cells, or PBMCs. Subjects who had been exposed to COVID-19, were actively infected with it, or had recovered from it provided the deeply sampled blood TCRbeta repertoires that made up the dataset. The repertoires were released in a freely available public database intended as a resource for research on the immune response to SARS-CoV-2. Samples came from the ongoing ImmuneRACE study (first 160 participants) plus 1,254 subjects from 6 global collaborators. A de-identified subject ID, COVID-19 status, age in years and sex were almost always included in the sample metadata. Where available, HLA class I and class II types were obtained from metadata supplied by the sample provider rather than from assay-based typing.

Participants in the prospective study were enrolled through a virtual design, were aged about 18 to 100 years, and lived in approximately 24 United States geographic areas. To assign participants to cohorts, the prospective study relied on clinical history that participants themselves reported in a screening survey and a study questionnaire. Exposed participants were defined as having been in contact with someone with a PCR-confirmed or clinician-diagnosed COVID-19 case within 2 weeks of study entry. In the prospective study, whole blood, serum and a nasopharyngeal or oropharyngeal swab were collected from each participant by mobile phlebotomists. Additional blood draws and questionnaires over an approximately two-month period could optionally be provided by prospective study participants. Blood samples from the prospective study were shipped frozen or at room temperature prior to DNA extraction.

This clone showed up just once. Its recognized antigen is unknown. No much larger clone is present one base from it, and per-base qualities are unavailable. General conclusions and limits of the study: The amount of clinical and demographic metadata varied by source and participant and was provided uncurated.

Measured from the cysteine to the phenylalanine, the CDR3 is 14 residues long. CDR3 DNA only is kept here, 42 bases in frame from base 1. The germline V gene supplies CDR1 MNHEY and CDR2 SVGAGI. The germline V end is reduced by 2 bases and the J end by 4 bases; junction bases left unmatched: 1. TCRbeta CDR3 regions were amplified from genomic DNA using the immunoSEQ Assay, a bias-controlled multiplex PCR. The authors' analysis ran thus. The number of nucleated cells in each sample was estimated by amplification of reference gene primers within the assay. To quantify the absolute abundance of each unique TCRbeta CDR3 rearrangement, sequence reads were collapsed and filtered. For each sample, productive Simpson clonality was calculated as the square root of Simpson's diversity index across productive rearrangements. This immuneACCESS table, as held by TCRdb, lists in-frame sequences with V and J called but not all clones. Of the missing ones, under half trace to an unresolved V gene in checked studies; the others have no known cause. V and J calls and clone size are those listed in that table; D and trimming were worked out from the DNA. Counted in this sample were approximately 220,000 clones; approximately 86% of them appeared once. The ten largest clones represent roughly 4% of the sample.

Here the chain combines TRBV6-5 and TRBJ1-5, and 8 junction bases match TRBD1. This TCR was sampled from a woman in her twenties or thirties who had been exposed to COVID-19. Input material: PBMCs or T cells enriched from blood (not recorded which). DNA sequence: TGTGCCAGCAGTTACGGGGACAGGAATCAGCCCCAGCATTTT. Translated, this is CASSYGDRNQPQHF.